This TCR beta chain was retrieved from a study of blood T cell repertoires in COVID-19. Study-wide context: Researchers got acute and convalescent COVID-19 samples from the United States, Italy and Spain.

Profiling relied on immunoSEQ multiplex PCR, and the TCRdb table lists in-frame clones only, not all of them. The table records approximately 120,000 clones, 85% of them present only once. This clonotype was obtained from a man older than 75 with active or convalescent COVID-19. What was sequenced was peripheral blood.

CDR3 protein: CASSQDRGYLTPQHF. In DNA, the CDR3 is TGTGCCAGCAGCCAGGACAGGGGGTACCTAACGCCCCAGCATTTT. The chain joins TRBV28 to TRBJ1-5; 10 positions agree with TRBD1. The CDR3 loop spans 15 amino acids. The germline V gene encodes CDR1 MDHEN and CDR2 SYDVKM. J gave up 9 bases and V 6 bases, and 11 bases lay outside the gene matches.